These 29 T cell receptor beta chains share one sample of origin, sequenced in a study of read filtering for tumor transcriptome and immune sequencing. Molecular barcoded adaptors covering alpha/delta and beta/gamma chains were used on 400 ng RNA. TCRdb reprocessed the reads via MiXCR and lists one record per CDR3 protein. This table has roughly 41,000 distinct CDR3 sequences, approximately 15% appearing once. The sequencing input was a population of CD138-negative cells sorted from bone marrow. The receptors were sampled from a donor at least 40 years old with multiple myeloma.

This clonotype was observed at least ten times. The gene calls are TRBV6-5 and TRBJ2-3; 8 nucleotides line up with TRBD1. The V gene end was trimmed by 0 bases and the J gene end by 5 bases; junction bases not matched to a gene: 7. The CDR3 consists of 16 residues. Germline values: CDR1 MNHEY, CDR2 SVGAGI. The CDR3 region is CASSYSKQGGGDTQYF. CDR3 coding DNA: TGTGCCAGCAGTTACTCGAAACAGGGGGGCGGAGATACGCAGTATTTT.

This clonotype showed up many times. The chain is built from TRBV6-1 and TRBJ2-1; 7 bases fit TRBD2. There are 15 residues in the CDR3. V dropped 2 bases and J dropped 9; count of bases not matched to a gene: 10. Germline CDR1 MNHNS, CDR2 SASEGT. CDR3 sequence (DNA): TGTGCCAGCAGTGAAACGGGTGCTAGCGGAAGTGAGCAGTTCTTC. Its translation is CASSETGASGSEQFF.

The chain joins TRBV12-3 or TRBV12-4 to TRBJ2-3; tentatively, D is TRBD2 (6 bases). V dropped 2 bases and J dropped 15 bases, with 21 bases sitting between them. The CDR3 extends over 14 amino acids. The CDR3 DNA sequence: TGTGCCAGCAGTTTAACGGGGGAGGCCCCCCCGCTATATTTT. It codes for CASSLTGEAPPLYF.

This clonotype has ten or more counts. This rearrangement joins TRBV2 to TRBJ2-1; no clear D gene. V was shortened by 6 bases and J by 0 bases, with 6 bases between the two germline ends. The CDR3 totals 13 residues. CDR1 is SNHLY and CDR2 is FYNNEI in the germline V gene. In DNA form, the CDR3 reads TGTGCCAGCAGACCGAGCTCCTACAATGAGCAGTTCTTC. Translated, it gives CASRPSSYNEQFF.

The table lists this clonotype with many counts. The chain uses TRBV20-1 and TRBJ2-3; 9 nucleotides align to TRBD2. With V trimmed by 4 bases and J by 2 bases, 10 bases remained unmatched. Germline CDR1 DFQATT, CDR2 SNEGSKA (reference sequence). There are 16 residues in the CDR3. DNA of the CDR3: TGCAGTGCTAACGCTGGGACTAGCCCACTCACAGATACGCAGTATTTT. Translation: CSANAGTSPLTDTQYF.

This clonotype was seen repeatedly, ten times or more. The V gene is TRBV6-2 or TRBV6-3, the J gene TRBJ2-3; 10 nucleotides agree with TRBD2. There are 17 residues in the CDR3. Germline loops: CDR1 MNHEY, CDR2 SVGEGT. With V trimmed by 6 bases and J by 4 bases, 13 bases remained unmatched. CDR3 DNA sequence: TGTGCCAGCAGCCGAATTACAGCGGGAGGGCCGTCAGATACGCAGTATTTT. Translating gives CASSRITAGGPSDTQYF.

This clonotype is judged medium-sized. The chain employs TRBV20-1 and TRBJ2-1; D is uncertain. Deletions cut 0 bases from V and 6 bases from J, with 12 bases between. The CDR3 spans 14 residues. Germline CDR1 and CDR2: DFQATT and SNEGSKA (reference sequence). CDR3 bases: TGCAGTGCTAGAGATGGGCGCAGCAGCAATGAGCAGTTCTTC. Translated: CSARDGRSSNEQFF.

Comment on this clonotype: A much larger clone is a single base away; this may be a read error. V usage is TRBV21-1 and J usage is TRBJ2-7. TRBV21-1 is termed a pseudogene. The CDR3 totals 11 residues. CDR3 in DNA: TGTGCCAGCAGAGGCCCCTACGAGCAGTACTTC. Protein product: CASRGPYEQYF.

This clonotype was counted ten times or more. The chain has TRBV5-6 and TRBJ1-1; D might be TRBD1 (5 bases). The CDR3 extends over 16 amino acids. V dropped 4 bases and J dropped 0 bases, with 16 bases sitting between them. Germline values: CDR1 SGHDT, CDR2 YYEEEE. CDR3: CASSRPGRGMNTEAFF. CDR3 DNA: TGTGCCAGCAGCCGGCCGGGACGGGGGATGAACACTGAAGCTTTCTTT.

Regarding this clonotype: Given a much more abundant clone one base away, this may be a read error. The chain combines TRBV29-1 with TRBJ2-7; D is unclear. Germline CDR1 is SQVTM and CDR2 is ANQGSEA. The CDR3 length is 14 residues. The CDR3 bases are TGCAGCGTTGAAGATCGCGGTCGCTCCTGCGAGCAGTACTTC. This codes for CSVEDRGRSCEQYF.

This clonotype came up many times. The rearrangement joins TRBV20-1 to TRBJ2-7, with D tentatively TRBD2 (5 bases). The germline V and J ends were trimmed by 0 bases and 0 bases, with 12 bases remaining between them. The CDR3 sequence is 15 residues long. Germline-derived CDR1 and CDR2 are DFQATT and SNEGSKA (reference sequence). Written as DNA, the CDR3 is TGCAGTGCTAGAGATGTCGGGGTTGACTCCTACGAGCAGTACTTC. Translated, it gives CSARDVGVDSYEQYF.

This clonotype was counted ten times or more. The chain uses TRBV19 and TRBJ1-1; D call uncertain. CDR1 is LNHDA and CDR2 is SQIVND in the germline V gene (reference sequence). With 0 bases removed from V and 7 bases from J, the gap between germline ends came to 6 bases. This CDR3 spans 12 amino acids. In DNA, the CDR3 is TGTGCCAGTAGTATAGAGACTGGTGAAGCTTTCTTT. Protein sequence: CASSIETGEAFF.

The chain links TRBV19 to TRBJ1-1, with no clear D. V shed 6 bases and J shed 4 bases, with 18 bases lying between them. The CDR3 has 15 residues. Germline V lookup: CDR1 LNHDA, CDR2 SQIVND (reference sequence). CDR3 sequence: CASRMAADLGTEAFF. Written as DNA, the CDR3 is TGTGCCAGTAGGATGGCCGCGGACCTGGGCACTGAAGCTTTCTTT.

This clonotype was observed many times. The rearrangement joins TRBV12-3 or TRBV12-4 to TRBJ1-1; 7 nucleotides align to TRBD1. CDR3 length: 14 amino acids. V lost 6 bases and J lost 5; bases outside the gene matches: 9. This chain's CDR3 is CASSRTGRGTEAFF. The CDR3 DNA reads as TGTGCCAGCAGCCGGACAGGCCGAGGAACTGAAGCTTTCTTT.

The sample holds many counts of this clonotype. The chain carries TRBV6-6 and TRBJ2-7; 7 nucleotides agree with TRBD2. Unmatched junction bases numbered 10, after V lost 2 bases and J lost 6 bases. The CDR3 spans 15 residues. Looked up from germline, CDR1 is MNHNY and CDR2 is SVGAGI (reference sequence). The CDR3 loop is CASSYTSATFGEQYF. The CDR3 DNA sequence: TGTGCCAGCAGTTACACTAGCGCTACATTCGGCGAGCAGTACTTC.

This clonotype has at least ten counts. The chain uses TRBV30 and TRBJ2-5; a weak D match, TRBD2 (6 bases). Trimming pared 3 bases from V and 8 bases from J, leaving 16 bases between. CDR1 is GTSNPN, CDR2 SVGIG, per germline (reference sequence). CDR3 length: 13 amino acids. CDR3 sequence reads: CAWRREAVQTQYF. Here the CDR3 DNA reads TGTGCCTGGAGGAGGGAGGCTGTTCAAACCCAGTACTTC. The full variable domain, with the rest looked up from reference TRBV30 and TRBJ2-5, is SQTIHQWPATLVQPVGSPLSLECTVEGTSNPNLYWYRQAAGRGLQLLFYSVGIGQISSEVPQNLSASRPQDRQFILSSKKLLLSDSGFYLCAWRREAVQTQYFGPGTRLLVL.

About this clonotype itself: Since no conserved phenylalanine or tryptophan closes the CDR3, a read error is the likely cause. No DNA is shown, since the ends of the CDR3 on it are uncertain; the CDR3 is the one TCRdb lists. This chain joins TRBV28 and TRBJ2-1; the D call TRBD2 from the table was never checked on the DNA. The CDR3 extends over 15 residues, inclusive of both ends. The germline CDR1 and CDR2 sequences are MDHEN and SYDVKM. CDR3 in amino acids: CASSPSGRSDNEQIS.

Details on this clonotype: A much larger clone differs by one base, so this may be a read error. The rearrangement uses TRBV28 and TRBJ1-5; possible D gene TRBD1, 5 bases. V was shortened by 2 bases and J by 9 bases, with 11 bases between the two germline ends. Germline lookup yields CDR1 MDHEN and CDR2 SYDVKM. This CDR3 is built from 13 residues. The CDR3 coding sequence is TGTGCCAGCAGTTTAGGATCGGGACTGCCCCAGCATTTT. This codes for CASSLGSGLPQHF.

This clonotype has only a few counts. A read error may explain this, as a much larger clone is one base away. The chain joins TRBV9 to TRBJ2-6; TRBD1 is a possible D gene (5 bases). Germline V gene data show CDR1 as SGDLS and CDR2 as YYNGEE. CDR3 length: 16 residues. The CDR3 region is CASSVIMSSGADVLTF. As DNA, the CDR3 is TGTGCCAGCAGCGTAATAATGAGCTCTGGGGCCGACGTCCTGACTTTC.

Turning to this clonotype: One end of the junction varies from germline; a read error may be responsible. The V and J genes are TRBV7-2 and TRBJ1-2; D perhaps matches TRBD1 (5 bases). CDR3 length equals 16 residues. Germline values: CDR1 SGHTA, CDR2 FQGNSA. The CDR3 region is CASSLERGRVDYGYAF. The CDR3 coding sequence is TGTGCCAGCAGCTTGGAACGGGGCAGGGTAGACTATGGCTACGCCTTC.

The sample holds many counts of this clonotype. The rearrangement uses TRBV27 and TRBJ2-1; 8 nucleotides line up with TRBD1. J lost 3 bases, V lost 3 bases, and 4 bases had no gene match. Per the germline V gene, CDR1 is MNHEY and CDR2 is SMNVEV (reference sequence). This CDR3 is built from 15 residues. CDR3 coding DNA: TGTGCCAGCAGTTTGTCCGGGACAGGCTACAATGAGCAGTTCTTC. Residues: CASSLSGTGYNEQFF.

This clonotype showed up just a few times. The J gene is TRBJ2-1, the V gene TRBV5-1; D might be TRBD2 (5 bases). CDR3 length equals 14 residues. Germline values: CDR1 SGHRS, CDR2 YFSETQ. Deletions cut 2 bases from V and 7 bases from J, with 13 bases between. The CDR3 nucleotides are TGCGCCAGCAGCTTAATGGGAGTGGGGAATGAGCAGTTCTTC. Translated, it gives CASSLMGVGNEQFF.

Points on this clonotype: This may stem from a read error, because a much larger clone lies one nucleotide away. This chain links TRBV30 with TRBJ1-1; D is uncertain. This CDR3 spans 12 amino acids. CDR1 is GTSNPN, CDR2 SVGIG, per germline (reference sequence). Trimming stripped 8 bases from V and 2 bases from J, with 12 bases between. CDR3 amino acids: CARVTYNTEAFF. CDR3 in DNA: TGTGCCAGGGTAACCTACAACACTGAAGCTTTCTTT.

With respect to this clonotype: Only one base separates this from a far larger clonotype, so it likely reflects a read error. CDR3 loop: CASSSQAWGSHNEQFF. The CDR3 DNA sequence: TGTGCCAGCAGCTCACAGGCCTGGGGTTCCCACAATGAGCAGTTCTTC. The chain carries TRBV7-2 and TRBJ2-1, with D tentatively TRBD1 (5 bases). The CDR3 loop spans 16 amino acids. With 4 bases removed from V and 5 bases from J, the gap between germline ends came to 18 bases. Per the germline V gene, CDR1 is SGHTA and CDR2 is FQGNSA.

There are many counts of this clonotype. J is TRBJ1-4 and V is TRBV4-3; D is ambiguous. Germline CDR1 is LGHNA and CDR2 is YSLEER. The CDR3 loop spans 18 amino acids. The V end was cut by 0 bases, the J end by 0 bases, with 14 bases between. The CDR3 region has the DNA TGCGCCAGCAGCCAAGATGTCGCAGTACTTACAACTAATGAAAAACTGTTTTTT. Residues: CASSQDVAVLTTNEKLFF.

This clonotype was seen ten or more times. J is TRBJ2-5 and V is TRBV5-1; the match to TRBD2 covers 7 bases. The CDR3 totals 14 residues. Trimming removed 5 bases from V and 1 base from J; junction bases left unmatched: 5. Germline-derived CDR1 and CDR2 are SGHRS and YFSETQ. The CDR3 DNA reads as TGCGCCAGCAGAGCGGGAAATCCCCAAGAGACCCAGTACTTC. This translates into CASRAGNPQETQYF.

This clonotype has a count of ten or more. The chain links TRBV3-1 to TRBJ2-7; TRBD2 aligns across 9 bases. CDR3 length: 15 amino acids. Trimming cost V 4 bases and J 7 bases; bases outside gene matches: 11. Germline assignment: CDR1 LGHDT and CDR2 YNNKEL (reference sequence). The DNA of the CDR3 is TGTGCCAGCAGCCCTGGATTAGCGGGAGAATGGGAGCAGTACTTC. Encoded protein: CASSPGLAGEWEQYF.

Turning to this clonotype: It is likely a read error: a sequence one base away is far more abundant. This chain joins TRBV7-6 and TRBJ2-1; a possible D gene is TRBD2 (6 bases). The CDR3 sequence is 17 residues long. Trimming removed 5 bases from V and 4 bases from J, with 21 bases in between. In germline, CDR1 is SGHVS, CDR2 FNYEAQ. DNA of the CDR3: TGTGCCAGCAGCGCCAGCGGTAGGAGGGGCGGGTACAATGAGCAGTTCTTC. This sequence encodes CASSASGRRGGYNEQFF. The complete variable domain, with remaining parts taken from reference TRBV7-6 and TRBJ2-1, reads GAGVSQSPRYKVTKRGQDVALRCDPISGHVSLYWYRQALGQGPEFLTYFNYEAQQDKSGLPNDRFSAERPEGSISTLTIQRTEQRDSAMYRCASSASGRRGGYNEQFFGPGTRLTVL.

At least ten counts were recorded for this clonotype. This chain joins TRBV5-8 and TRBJ2-5; 9 positions match TRBD1. This CDR3 is built from 14 residues. The trim removed 4 bases at V and 2 bases at J, leaving 3 bases unmatched. The germline gives CDR1 SGHTS, CDR2 YDEGEE. CDR3 protein: CASSPGTGQETQYF. The DNA of the CDR3 is TGTGCCAGCAGCCCGGGGACAGGGCAAGAGACCCAGTACTTC.